The 23 T cell receptor beta chains listed next were all sequenced from one sample in a study of blood T cell repertoires in COVID-19. Clones were sequenced by immunoSEQ multiplex PCR, and TCRdb holds only the in-frame ones, with some missing. The sample holds 150,000 to 200,000 clones; about 88% are singletons and the top ten take 5% to 6.5%. Sequencing was performed on peripheral blood. The receptors come from a man aged 35 to 55 with active or convalescent COVID-19.

The V call is TRBV30, the J call TRBJ1-4; D is perhaps TRBD1 (6 bases). The CDR3 sequence is 15 residues long. Looked up from germline, CDR1 is GTSNPN and CDR2 is SVGIG (reference sequence). Trimming removed 0 bases at V and 10 bases at J, with 18 bases between. The chain's CDR3 is CAWSVNGAGEGKLFF. In nucleotides, the CDR3 is TGTGCCTGGAGTGTAAACGGGGCAGGGGAGGGAAAACTGTTTTTT.

In its sample, this clone was seen once. The chain couples TRBV5-4 to TRBJ1-1; the D gene is possibly TRBD1 (6 bases). The CDR3 totals 11 residues. Germline lookup yields CDR1 SGHNT and CDR2 YYREEE (reference sequence). Trimming stripped 4 bases from V and 10 bases from J, with 11 bases between. CDR3 sequence reads: CASSQGRGAFF. In DNA, the CDR3 is TGTGCCAGCAGCCAGGGGAGAGGAGCTTTCTTT. Complete variable domain (other parts from reference TRBV5-4 and TRBJ1-1): ETGVTQSPTHLIKTRGQQVTLRCSSQSGHNTVSWYQQALGQGPQFIFQYYREEENGRGNFPPRFSGLQFPNYSSELNVNALELDDSALYLCASSQGRGAFFGQGTRLTVV.

The chain employs TRBV11-2 and TRBJ2-2; 7 bases align to TRBD1. The CDR3 covers 15 residues. The germline V gene encodes CDR1 SGHAT and CDR2 FQNNGV. Losses at the gene ends were 5 bases for V and 2 bases for J; bases not matched to a gene: 5. CDR3 bases: TGTGCCAGCAGCAAGACAGGGTCCAACACCGGGGAGCTGTTTTTT. Translating it yields CASSKTGSNTGELFF.

V and J are TRBV14 and TRBJ1-5, with 9 positions matching TRBD1. CDR1 SGHDN and CDR2 FVKESK come from the germline V gene. Germline trimming cut 4 bases from V and 4 bases from J; bases unmatched to any gene: 5. There are 15 residues in the CDR3. CDR3 bases: TGTGCCAGCAGCCCGGGACAGGGCGATAATCAGCCCCAGCATTTT. Protein product: CASSPGQGDNQPQHF.

V gene TRBV18 combines with J gene TRBJ1-2; possible D gene TRBD1, 5 bases. The germline V gene encodes CDR1 KGHSH and CDR2 LQKENI. This CDR3 is 14 amino acids long. Trimming shortened V by 6 bases and J by 6 bases, and 17 bases separated the two germline ends. CDR3 amino acids: CASSLSAGYDGYTF. The DNA for the CDR3 is TGTGCCAGCTCCCTCAGTGCAGGGTATGATGGCTACACCTTC. The full variable domain, completed using reference TRBV18 and TRBJ1-2, is NAGVMQNPRHLVRRRGQEARLRCSPMKGHSHVYWYRQLPEEGLKFMVYLQKENIIDESGMPKERFSAEFPKEGPSILRIQQVVRGDSAAYFCASSLSAGYDGYTFGSGTRLTVV.

The rearrangement joins TRBV18 to TRBJ1-3, with TRBD1 matching 8 bases. Looked up from germline, CDR1 is KGHSH and CDR2 is LQKENI. The CDR3 loop spans 15 amino acids. With 5 bases clipped from V and 2 bases from J, the junction kept 5 bases outside the gene matches. CDR3 residues: CASSSQGVAGNTIYF. CDR3 nucleotide sequence: TGTGCCAGCTCATCACAGGGGGTTGCTGGAAACACCATATATTTT.

V and J are TRBV12-5 and TRBJ2-1, with 14 nucleotides matching TRBD2. Per germline, CDR1 LGHNT and CDR2 FRNRAP. V was clipped by 5 bases and J by 8 bases; unmatched bases: 8. CDR3 size: 16 residues. The chain's CDR3 is CASGQTGLAGVYEQFF. CDR3 DNA sequence: TGTGCTAGTGGTCAAACGGGACTAGCGGGAGTATATGAGCAGTTCTTC. Drawing the rest from reference TRBV12-5 and TRBJ2-1, the complete variable domain is DARVTQTPRHKVTEMGQEVTMRCQPILGHNTVFWYRQTMMQGLELLAYFRNRAPLDDSGMPKDRFSAEMPDATLATLKIQPSEPRDSAVYFCASGQTGLAGVYEQFFGPGTRLTVL.

The V gene is TRBV6-4, the J gene TRBJ2-5; no clear D gene. The V gene lost 6 bases and the J gene lost 0 bases, with 8 bases spanning the gap. From germline, CDR1 is MRHNA and CDR2 SNTAGT. This CDR3 contains 13 residues. The CDR3 DNA reads TGTGCCAGCAGCAAAGAGTACCAAGAGACCCAGTACTTC. Amino acids: CASSKEYQETQYF.

The chain carries TRBV24-1 and TRBJ2-3, with 14 bases identical to TRBD2. Per germline, CDR1 KGHDR and CDR2 SFDVKD. J lost 2 bases, V lost 9 bases, and 3 bases had no gene match. The CDR3 covers 15 residues. In DNA, the CDR3 is TGTGCCACCTCGGGACTAGCGGGAGACACAGATACGCAGTATTTT. It codes for CATSGLAGDTDTQYF.

The rearrangement joins TRBV27 to TRBJ2-2; D is possibly TRBD1 (6 bases). Germline V gene lookup returns CDR1 MNHEY and CDR2 SMNVEV (reference sequence). The CDR3 consists of 15 residues. V was shortened by 6 bases and J by 4 bases, with 15 bases between the two germline ends. The chain's CDR3 is CASRKGRGGTGELFF. The CDR3 DNA reads as TGTGCCAGCAGGAAGGGCAGGGGTGGCACCGGGGAGCTGTTTTTT.

J is TRBJ2-7 and V is TRBV19; 7 nucleotides align to TRBD1. The junction had 4 bases not matched to a gene; V was cut back by 4 bases and J by 4 bases. Germline V gene lookup returns CDR1 LNHDA and CDR2 SQIVND (reference sequence). This CDR3 is 13 amino acids long. This chain's CDR3 is CASSRQGSYEQYF. The CDR3 DNA reads TGTGCCAGTAGTAGACAGGGTAGTTACGAGCAGTACTTC.

CDR3 nucleotide sequence: TGTGCCAGCAGGGGGACAGGGAACACCGGGGAGCTGTTTTTT. Translation: CASRGTGNTGELFF. The rearrangement links TRBV6-5 to TRBJ2-2, with 8 nucleotides matching TRBD1. The CDR3 length is 14 residues. CDR1 and CDR2 from the germline V gene are MNHEY and SVGAGI. V shed 6 bases and J 1 base; nucleotides not matched to a gene: 1.

This clone was detected only once. The same CDR3 is also encoded by other DNA sequences in this sample. The V and J genes are TRBV6-5 and TRBJ2-1; 12 bases map to TRBD2. Germline CDR1 MNHEY, CDR2 SVGAGI. The V gene end was trimmed by 0 bases and the J gene end by 4 bases; junction bases not matched to a gene: 1. The CDR3 consists of 16 residues. The DNA for the CDR3 is TGTGCCAGCAGTTACTCGACTAGCGGGGGATACAATGAGCAGTTCTTC. Translation: CASSYSTSGGYNEQFF.

The V and J genes are TRBV2 and TRBJ1-4, with D unclear. The V gene's germline CDR1 is SNHLY and CDR2 FYNNEI. This CDR3 region has 14 residues. V lost 6 bases to trimming and J lost 7 bases, with 15 bases between them. The CDR3: CASRDFRRGEKLFF. Here the CDR3 DNA reads TGTGCCAGCAGAGACTTCAGACGGGGTGAAAAACTGTTTTTT.

The chain joins TRBV19 to TRBJ2-2; D might be TRBD2 (6 bases). This CDR3 region has 12 residues. Per the germline V gene, CDR1 is LNHDA and CDR2 is SQIVND (reference sequence). V dropped 11 bases and J dropped 7 bases, with 14 bases sitting between them. The CDR3 DNA reads TGTGCCTCGGGGGTAAACGGCGGGGAGCTGTTTTTT. The encoded protein is CASGVNGGELFF.

V and J are TRBV29-1 and TRBJ2-1; D is possibly TRBD1 (6 bases). This CDR3 has 12 residues. Trimming left V 1 base short and J 8 bases short, with 9 bases between. Germline V CDR1 and CDR2: SQVTM, ANQGSEA. The DNA of the CDR3 is TGCAGCGTTGAAGCACCAGGGGATGAGCAGTTCTTC. It is translated as CSVEAPGDEQFF.

The chain uses TRBV7-8 and TRBJ2-1; 11 bases are shared with TRBD2. The V segment lost 5 bases and the J segment 4 bases; nucleotides outside the gene matches: 10. This CDR3 has 17 residues. In germline, CDR1 is SGHVS, CDR2 FQNEAQ. CDR3: CASSLPQLAGVYNEQFF. CDR3 in DNA: TGTGCCAGCAGCCTCCCTCAACTAGCGGGGGTTTACAATGAGCAGTTCTTC.

To note about this clone: The same CDR3 is also encoded by other DNA sequences in this sample. CDR3 in amino acids: CASSLAGKNYGYTF. DNA of the CDR3: TGTGCCAGCAGCTTAGCTGGCAAAAACTATGGCTACACCTTC. The V gene is TRBV7-9, the J gene TRBJ1-2; D uncertain. The CDR3 is 14 residues long. V dropped 0 bases and J dropped 2 bases, with 7 bases sitting between them. Germline CDR1 SEHNR, CDR2 FQNEAQ (reference sequence).

The CDR3 loop reads CASSLNSPNFPYEQYF. Written as DNA, the CDR3 is TGTGCCAGCAGTTTAAACTCCCCTAACTTCCCCTACGAGCAGTACTTC. The chain uses TRBV28 and TRBJ2-7; no clear D gene. V was cut by 2 bases and J by 2 bases, with 16 bases left in between. There are 16 residues in the CDR3. Germline values: CDR1 MDHEN, CDR2 SYDVKM.

V is TRBV12-5 and J is TRBJ2-2; 11 bases are a match to TRBD1. The CDR3 covers 16 residues. Germline CDR1 reads LGHNT; CDR2 reads FRNRAP. The V gene end was trimmed by 1 base and the J gene end by 4 bases; junction bases not matched to a gene: 2. The CDR3 sequence: CASGLGTGGGTGELFF. Written as DNA, the CDR3 is TGTGCTAGTGGTTTGGGGACAGGGGGCGGCACCGGGGAGCTGTTTTTT.

The chain combines TRBV6-4 with TRBJ2-2, with D uncertain. CDR3 length equals 15 residues. Germline loops: CDR1 MRHNA, CDR2 SNTAGT. V was cut by 0 bases and J by 3 bases, with 8 bases left in between. The CDR3 nucleotides are TGTGCCAGCAGTGACTCCTCAGTCTACACCGGGGAGCTGTTTTTT. This gives the protein CASSDSSVYTGELFF.

The rearrangement links TRBV7-9 to TRBJ2-7, with 15 positions matching TRBD2. CDR3 length equals 14 residues. V was pared by 6 bases and J by 7 bases, with 4 bases of the junction left unmatched. CDR1 is SEHNR and CDR2 is FQNEAQ in the germline V gene (reference sequence). CDR3 bases: TGTGCCAGCAGATCAGGACTAGCGGGAGGGGAGCAGTACTTC. Translating gives CASRSGLAGGEQYF.

The genes are TRBV29-1 and TRBJ2-3; 8 bases match TRBD2. CDR1 is SQVTM, CDR2 ANQGSEA, per germline. This CDR3 comprises 15 residues. V shed 6 bases, J shed 0 bases, and the junction held 8 bases outside the gene matches. CDR3 DNA: TGCAGCGTCGAAAAGCGGGAGTTTAGCACAGATACGCAGTATTTT. Encoded protein: CSVEKREFSTDTQYF.